This TCR beta chain was sequenced for a study of tissue T cells after allogeneic stem cell transplantation. Study-wide results and caveats: Some tissue clones might be persisting host cells; their alloreactivity or antigen specificity was not determined.

This clone was counted between two and nine times. Its antigen is still unknown. Mouse gene names apply. The read is 1 residue too short to cover the CDR3 end, so that end is filled in from the germline J gene. Germline CDR1 is KGHPV and CDR2 is FQNQEV (reference sequence). There are 13 residues in the CDR3. V lost 2 bases and J lost 6, with 10 bases in between. Described time point: mouse harvest day 7 after allogeneic transplant. Each mouse received 10^7 T-cell-depleted marrow cells plus 10^6 splenic CD5+ T cells by tail vein. Sequencing was performed with immunoSEQ multiplex PCR; in TCRdb, only in-frame clones are kept and a portion is missing. Of some 1,300 clones in the sample, roughly three fifths were seen once.

This sequence was found in a female BALB/c mouse given C57BL/6 T cells with graft-versus-host disease after an allogeneic hematopoietic cell transplant. The gene calls are TRBV26 and TRBJ1-2; D is unclear. The specimen was liver tissue. The CDR3 loop reads CASSLEGRTDYTF. The CDR3 DNA, read in part, is TGTGCCAGCAGTCTGGAGGGAAGGACCGACTACACC.